The 12 T cell receptor beta chains below were found in one sample sequenced in a study of monozygotic twins with cystic fibrosis. Sequencing used immunoSEQ multiplex PCR; TCRdb keeps in-frame clones, though not all of them. The data contain roughly 9,400 clones, approximately 98% of them singletons. The sequenced sample was blood. The receptors here all came from a girl between 2 and 10 years old with cystic fibrosis.

J is TRBJ2-3 and V is TRBV19, with a tentative D call TRBD2 (6 bases). The CDR3 has 16 amino acids. Trimming left V 0 bases short and J 4 bases short, with 14 bases between. CDR1 is LNHDA and CDR2 is SQIVND in the germline V gene (reference sequence). CDR3 region: CASSIEVGTRSDTQYF. The CDR3, as DNA: TGTGCCAGTAGTATAGAGGTAGGGACTCGCTCAGATACGCAGTATTTT.

The chain recombines TRBV7-2 with TRBJ2-5; no clear D gene. The CDR3 has 11 amino acids. Germline V gives CDR1 SGHTA, CDR2 FQGNSA. V gave up 2 bases and J gave up 4 bases, with 2 bases separating them. For the CDR3, the DNA is TGTGCCAGCAGCTTAATAGAGACCCAGTACTTC. Encoded protein: CASSLIETQYF.

The chain carries TRBV7-6 and TRBJ2-7; 7 bases map to TRBD1. This CDR3 region has 14 residues. V trimming: 3 bases; J trimming: 0 bases; junction bases outside the gene matches: 2. Germline V CDR1 and CDR2: SGHVS, FNYEAQ. The CDR3 region has the DNA TGTGCCAGCAGCTTGACAGGGTACTCCTACGAGCAGTACTTC. Protein: CASSLTGYSYEQYF.

This clone has just one count. This rearrangement joins TRBV6-6 to TRBJ2-7; no firm D call. Per the germline V gene, CDR1 is MNHNY and CDR2 is SVGAGI (reference sequence). The V gene lost 8 bases and the J gene lost 0 bases, with 11 bases spanning the gap. The CDR3 is 13 residues long. The CDR3 DNA reads TGTGCCAGCTCTGGCTCCAACTCCTACGAGCAGTACTTC. Protein sequence: CASSGSNSYEQYF.

The CDR3, as DNA: TGTGCCAGCAGCATTAAAGGGGGGAACACTGAAGCTTTCTTT. This sequence encodes CASSIKGGNTEAFF. The chain uses TRBV7-9 and TRBJ1-1, with TRBD1 as a possible D gene (6 bases). The germline V gene has CDR1 SEHNR and CDR2 FQNEAQ (reference sequence). The CDR3 runs to 14 residues. V was trimmed by 5 bases and J by 1 base, leaving 11 bases between them. Looking up the rest from reference TRBV7-9 and TRBJ1-1 gives the full variable domain: DTGVSQNPRHKITKRGQNVTFRCDPISEHNRLYWYRQTLGQGPEFLTYFQNEAQLEKSRLLSDRFSAERPKGSFSTLEIQRTEQGDSAMYLCASSIKGGNTEAFFGQGTRLTVV.

The V and J genes are TRBV11-2 and TRBJ2-3; D tentatively fits TRBD1 or TRBD2 (5 bases each). The V and J ends lost 3 bases and 9 bases respectively, with 19 bases between them. Germline V CDR1 and CDR2: SGHAT, FQNNGV. CDR3 length equals 15 residues. In DNA, the CDR3 is TGTGCCAGCAGCTTTCCTGGGACCCCTAGGGGCACGCAGTATTTT. This codes for CASSFPGTPRGTQYF.

V is TRBV27 and J is TRBJ2-1; TRBD2 matches 12 bases. V shed 4 bases, J shed 0 bases, and the junction held 10 bases outside the gene matches. Germline loops: CDR1 MNHEY, CDR2 SMNVEV (reference sequence). The CDR3 is 19 amino acids. CDR3 sequence: CASSSLLAGGPPSYNEQFF. The DNA for the CDR3 is TGTGCCAGCAGTTCGTTACTAGCGGGAGGACCCCCCTCCTACAATGAGCAGTTCTTC.

V gene TRBV9 combines with J gene TRBJ2-1, with 11 bases that match TRBD1. The CDR3 is 16 amino acids. The V and J ends lost 3 bases and 4 bases, in that order; junction bases with no gene match: 6. Germline V gene lookup returns CDR1 SGDLS and CDR2 YYNGEE. Here the CDR3 reads CASSGTGTGGYNEQFF. In DNA form, the CDR3 reads TGTGCCAGCAGCGGTACCGGGACAGGGGGGTACAATGAGCAGTTCTTC.

The V call is TRBV5-1, the J call TRBJ2-7; the match to TRBD2 covers 16 bases. Germline CDR1 reads SGHRS; CDR2 reads YFSETQ. J lost 5 bases, V lost 4 bases, and 9 bases had no gene match. The CDR3 has 17 amino acids. The DNA for the CDR3 is TGCGCCAGCAGCCGTGGGACTAGCGGGAGGGAAAGGGACGAGCAGTACTTC. Protein product: CASSRGTSGRERDEQYF.

The chain uses TRBV7-9 and TRBJ2-5; maybe TRBD2 (5 bases). The germline V gene has CDR1 SEHNR and CDR2 FQNEAQ (reference sequence). The V end lost 5 bases, the J end lost 2 bases, and 9 bases lay between the germline ends. The CDR3 runs to 13 residues. The chain's CDR3 is CASSDPGQETQYF. In DNA, the CDR3 is TGTGCCAGCAGCGATCCGGGACAAGAGACCCAGTACTTC.

This chain links TRBV7-2 with TRBJ1-1; no definite D call. The germline V gene has CDR1 SGHTA and CDR2 FQGNSA. V lost 5 bases to trimming and J lost 1 base, with 11 bases between them. The CDR3 runs to 14 residues. The CDR3 DNA is TGTGCCAGCAGCCCTCGGGTGGGGAACACTGAAGCTTTCTTT. This gives the protein CASSPRVGNTEAFF.

V is TRBV7-3 and J is TRBJ2-6, with 10 bases that match TRBD1. The V segment lost 5 bases and the J segment 2 bases; nucleotides outside the gene matches: 3. The CDR3 contains 16 residues. Germline V gene data show CDR1 as SGHTA and CDR2 as FQGTGA. The CDR3 here is CASSPGTGAGANVLTF. Here the CDR3 DNA reads TGTGCCAGCAGCCCCGGGACAGGGGCTGGGGCCAACGTCCTGACTTTC.